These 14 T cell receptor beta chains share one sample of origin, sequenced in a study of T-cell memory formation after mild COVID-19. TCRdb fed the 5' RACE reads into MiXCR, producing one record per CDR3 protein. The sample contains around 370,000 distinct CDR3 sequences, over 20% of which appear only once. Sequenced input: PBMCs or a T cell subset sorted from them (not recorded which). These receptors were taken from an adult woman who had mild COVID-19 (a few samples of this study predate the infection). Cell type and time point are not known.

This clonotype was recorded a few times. The CDR3, as DNA: TGTGCCAGCAGCAAGGGCAGTGGCAATCAGCCCCAGCATTTT. Protein: CASSKGSGNQPQHF. The chain is built from TRBV2 and TRBJ1-5; D unclear. CDR3 size: 14 residues. Germline loops: CDR1 SNHLY, CDR2 FYNNEI. The V gene lost 6 bases and the J gene lost 2 bases, with 11 bases spanning the gap.

The CDR3 DNA is TGTGCCACCAGTGACCTTCAAGGACTAGGGACAGATACGCAGTATTTT. As protein: CATSDLQGLGTDTQYF. This chain links TRBV24-1 with TRBJ2-3; 7 nucleotides match TRBD2. The CDR3 sequence is 16 residues long. The germline V gene encodes CDR1 KGHDR and CDR2 SFDVKD. V dropped 4 bases and J dropped 3; count of bases not matched to a gene: 9.

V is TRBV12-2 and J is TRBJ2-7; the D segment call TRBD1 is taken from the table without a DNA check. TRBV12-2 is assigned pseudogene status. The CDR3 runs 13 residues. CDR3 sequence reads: CASRLVPAAEQYF. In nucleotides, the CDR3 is TGTGCAAGTCGCTTAGTCCCGGCGGCCGAGCAGTACTTC.

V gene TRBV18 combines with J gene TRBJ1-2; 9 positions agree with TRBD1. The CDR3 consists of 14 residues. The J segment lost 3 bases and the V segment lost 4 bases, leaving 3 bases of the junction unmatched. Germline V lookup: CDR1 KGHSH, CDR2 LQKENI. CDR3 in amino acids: CASSRQGVDYGYTF. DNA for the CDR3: TGTGCCAGCTCACGACAGGGGGTGGACTATGGCTACACCTTC.

The CDR3 DNA follows: TGTGCCAGCAGTTACGGTGGGACAGCCTTCAATGAAGCTTTCTTT. The encoded protein is CASSYGGTAFNEAFF. This chain connects TRBV6-5 to TRBJ1-1, with 7 bases lining up with TRBD1. The junction had 10 bases not matched to a gene; V was cut back by 2 bases and J by 7 bases. This CDR3 spans 15 amino acids. CDR1 and CDR2 from the germline V gene are MNHEY and SVGAGI.

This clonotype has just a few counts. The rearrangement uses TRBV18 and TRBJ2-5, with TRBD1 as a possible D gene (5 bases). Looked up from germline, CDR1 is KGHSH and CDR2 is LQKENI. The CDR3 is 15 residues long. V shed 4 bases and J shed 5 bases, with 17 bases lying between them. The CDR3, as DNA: TGTGCCAGCTCACTGACAACAGGCGGTAGGGAGACCCAGTACTTC. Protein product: CASSLTTGGRETQYF.

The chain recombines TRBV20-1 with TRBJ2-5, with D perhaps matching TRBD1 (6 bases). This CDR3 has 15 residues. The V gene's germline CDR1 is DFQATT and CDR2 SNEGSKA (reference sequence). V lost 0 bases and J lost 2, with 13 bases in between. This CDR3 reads CSARDMTGGQETQYF. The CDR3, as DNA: TGCAGTGCTAGAGATATGACAGGTGGACAAGAGACCCAGTACTTC.

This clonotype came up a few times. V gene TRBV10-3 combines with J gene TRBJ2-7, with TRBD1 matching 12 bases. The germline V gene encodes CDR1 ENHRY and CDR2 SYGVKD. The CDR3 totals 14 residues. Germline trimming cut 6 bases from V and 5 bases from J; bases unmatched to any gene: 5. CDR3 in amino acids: CAIRPGTGGHEQYF. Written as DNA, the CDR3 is TGTGCCATCAGACCCGGGACAGGGGGCCACGAGCAGTACTTC.

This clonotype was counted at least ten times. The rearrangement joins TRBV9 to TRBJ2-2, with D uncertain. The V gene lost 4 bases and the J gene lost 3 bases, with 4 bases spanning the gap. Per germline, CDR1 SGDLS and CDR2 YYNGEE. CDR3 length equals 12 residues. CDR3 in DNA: TGTGCCAGCAGCCGATACACCGGGGAGCTGTTTTTT. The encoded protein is CASSRYTGELFF.

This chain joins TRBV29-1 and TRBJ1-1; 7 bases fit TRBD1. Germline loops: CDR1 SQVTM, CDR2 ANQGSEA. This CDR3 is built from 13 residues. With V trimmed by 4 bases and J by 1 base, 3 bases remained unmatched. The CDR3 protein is CSVVGQTNTEAFF. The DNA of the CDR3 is TGCAGCGTTGTGGGACAGACGAACACTGAAGCTTTCTTT.

This chain's CDR3 is CSVERGTGEPYNEQFF. The CDR3 nucleotides are TGCAGCGTTGAAAGAGGGACAGGGGAACCCTACAATGAGCAGTTCTTC. This chain joins TRBV29-1 and TRBJ2-1, with 10 positions matching TRBD1. This CDR3 is 16 amino acids long. With 2 bases clipped from V and 2 bases from J, the junction kept 6 bases outside the gene matches. Germline V CDR1 and CDR2: SQVTM, ANQGSEA.

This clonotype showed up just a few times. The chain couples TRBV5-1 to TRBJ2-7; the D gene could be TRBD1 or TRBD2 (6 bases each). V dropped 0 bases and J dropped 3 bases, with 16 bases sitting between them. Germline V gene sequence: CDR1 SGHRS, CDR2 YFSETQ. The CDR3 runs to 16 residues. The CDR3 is CASSLAGAGNHYEQYF. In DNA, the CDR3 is TGCGCCAGCAGCTTGGCGGGGGCGGGTAACCACTACGAGCAGTACTTC.

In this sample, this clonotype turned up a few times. The CDR3 coding sequence is TGTGCCAGCAGCTTTTCCGGGGATCCCTACGAGCAGTACTTC. Translating gives CASSFSGDPYEQYF. The V gene is TRBV7-6, the J gene TRBJ2-7, with D possibly matching TRBD2 (5 bases). Germline V lookup: CDR1 SGHVS, CDR2 FNYEAQ. The CDR3 is 14 residues long. The V end was cut by 3 bases, the J end by 2 bases, with 11 bases between.

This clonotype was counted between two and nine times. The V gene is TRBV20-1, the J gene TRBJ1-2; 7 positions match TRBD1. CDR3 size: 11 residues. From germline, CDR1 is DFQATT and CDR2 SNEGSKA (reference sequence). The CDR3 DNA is TGCAGACCACAGGGGAACTATGGCTACACCTTC. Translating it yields CRPQGNYGYTF.